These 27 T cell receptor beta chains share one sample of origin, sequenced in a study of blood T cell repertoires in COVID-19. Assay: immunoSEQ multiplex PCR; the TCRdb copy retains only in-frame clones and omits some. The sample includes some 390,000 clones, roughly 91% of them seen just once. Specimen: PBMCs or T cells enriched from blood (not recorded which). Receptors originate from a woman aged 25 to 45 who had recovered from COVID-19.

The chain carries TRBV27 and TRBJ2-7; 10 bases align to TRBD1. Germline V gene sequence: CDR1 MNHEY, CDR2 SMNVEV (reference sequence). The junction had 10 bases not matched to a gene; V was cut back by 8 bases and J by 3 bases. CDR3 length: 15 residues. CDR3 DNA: TGTGCCAGCGGCTCGACAGGGGGCCTAGGCTACGAGCAGTACTTC. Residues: CASGSTGGLGYEQYF.

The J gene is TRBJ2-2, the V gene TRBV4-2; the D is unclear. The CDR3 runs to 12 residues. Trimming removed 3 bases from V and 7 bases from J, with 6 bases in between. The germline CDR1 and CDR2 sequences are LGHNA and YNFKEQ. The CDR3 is CASSHLNGELFF. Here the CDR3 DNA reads TGTGCCAGCAGCCATCTTAACGGGGAGCTGTTTTTT.

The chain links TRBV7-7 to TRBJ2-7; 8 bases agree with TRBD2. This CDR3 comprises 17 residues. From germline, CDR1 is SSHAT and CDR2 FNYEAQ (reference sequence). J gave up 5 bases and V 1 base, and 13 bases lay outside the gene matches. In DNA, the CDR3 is TGTGCCAGCAGCTTAGTTCTTGGACTAGCAACCCAACACGAGCAGTACTTC. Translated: CASSLVLGLATQHEQYF.

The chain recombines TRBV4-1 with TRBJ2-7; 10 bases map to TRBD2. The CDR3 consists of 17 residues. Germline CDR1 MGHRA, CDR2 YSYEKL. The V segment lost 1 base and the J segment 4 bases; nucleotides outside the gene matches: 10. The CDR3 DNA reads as TGCGCCAGCAGCCAAGGGTCAATACTAGCGGGATCTTACGAGCAGTACTTC. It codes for CASSQGSILAGSYEQYF.

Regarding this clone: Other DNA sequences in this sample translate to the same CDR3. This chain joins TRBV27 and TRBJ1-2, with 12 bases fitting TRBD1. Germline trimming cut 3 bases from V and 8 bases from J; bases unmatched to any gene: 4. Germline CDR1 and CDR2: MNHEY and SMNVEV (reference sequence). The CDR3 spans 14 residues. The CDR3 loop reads CASSLGQGAGGYTF. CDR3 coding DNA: TGTGCCAGCAGTTTGGGACAGGGGGCAGGCGGCTACACCTTC.

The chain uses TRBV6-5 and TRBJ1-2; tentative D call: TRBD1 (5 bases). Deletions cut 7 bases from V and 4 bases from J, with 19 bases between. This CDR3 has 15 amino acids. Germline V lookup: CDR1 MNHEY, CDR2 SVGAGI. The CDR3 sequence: CASMETGRELYGYTF. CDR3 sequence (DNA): TGTGCCAGCATGGAAACGGGGCGGGAACTCTATGGCTACACCTTC.

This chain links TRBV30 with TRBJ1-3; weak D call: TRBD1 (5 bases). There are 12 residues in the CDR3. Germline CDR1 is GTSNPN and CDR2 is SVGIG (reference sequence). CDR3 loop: CAGSGAGNTIYF. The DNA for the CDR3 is TGTGCTGGGTCGGGGGCTGGAAACACCATATATTTT.

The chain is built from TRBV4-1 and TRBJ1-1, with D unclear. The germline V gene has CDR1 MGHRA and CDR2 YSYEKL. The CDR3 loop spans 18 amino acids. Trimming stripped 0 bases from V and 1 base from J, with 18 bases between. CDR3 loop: CASSQDRIIVGRNTEAFF. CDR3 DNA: TGCGCCAGCAGCCAAGATCGTATAATCGTGGGCAGGAACACTGAAGCTTTCTTT.

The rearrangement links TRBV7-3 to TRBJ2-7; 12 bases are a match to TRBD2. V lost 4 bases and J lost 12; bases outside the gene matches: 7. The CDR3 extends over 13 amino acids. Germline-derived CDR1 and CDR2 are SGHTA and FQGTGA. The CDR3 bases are TGTGCCAGCAGCTCCCTGACTAGCGGGGGACGGTACTTC. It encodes CASSSLTSGGRYF.

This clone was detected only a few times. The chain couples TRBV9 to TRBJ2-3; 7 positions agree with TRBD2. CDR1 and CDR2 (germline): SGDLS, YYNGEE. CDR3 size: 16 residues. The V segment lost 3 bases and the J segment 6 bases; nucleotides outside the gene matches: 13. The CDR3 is CASSALSVAGYDTQYF. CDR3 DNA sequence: TGTGCCAGCAGCGCCCTTAGCGTAGCGGGCTATGATACGCAGTATTTT.

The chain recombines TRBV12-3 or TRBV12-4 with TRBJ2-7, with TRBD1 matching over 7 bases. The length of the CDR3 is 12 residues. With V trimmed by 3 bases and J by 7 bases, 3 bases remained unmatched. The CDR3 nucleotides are TGTGCCAGCAGTTTCCACAGGGGTGAGCAGTACTTC. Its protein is CASSFHRGEQYF.

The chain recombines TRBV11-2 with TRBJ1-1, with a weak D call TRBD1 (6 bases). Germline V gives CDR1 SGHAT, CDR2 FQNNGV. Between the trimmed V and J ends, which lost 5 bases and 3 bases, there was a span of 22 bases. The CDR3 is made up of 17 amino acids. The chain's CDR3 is CASSQRRTGNLYTEAFF. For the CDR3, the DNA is TGTGCCAGCAGCCAACGAAGAACAGGGAACCTTTACACTGAAGCTTTCTTT.

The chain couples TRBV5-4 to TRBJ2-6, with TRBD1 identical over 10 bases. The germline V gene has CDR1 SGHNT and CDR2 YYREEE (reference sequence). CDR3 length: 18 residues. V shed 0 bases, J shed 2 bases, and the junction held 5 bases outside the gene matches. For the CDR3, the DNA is TGTGCCAGCAGCTTGGCTGACAGGGGGCCACCTGGGGCCAACGTCCTGACTTTC. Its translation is CASSLADRGPPGANVLTF.

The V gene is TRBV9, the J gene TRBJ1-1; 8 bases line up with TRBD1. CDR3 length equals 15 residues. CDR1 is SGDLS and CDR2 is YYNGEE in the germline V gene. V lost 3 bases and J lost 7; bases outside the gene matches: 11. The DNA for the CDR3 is TGTGCCAGCAGCGCCACCGGACAGGGCCCGGGTGAAGCTTTCTTT. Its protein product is CASSATGQGPGEAFF. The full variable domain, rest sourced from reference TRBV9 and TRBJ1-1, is DSGVTQTPKHLITATGQRVTLRCSPRSGDLSVYWYQQSLDQGLQFLIQYYNGEERAKGNILERFSAQQFPDLHSELNLSSLELGDSALYFCASSATGQGPGEAFFGQGTRLTVV.

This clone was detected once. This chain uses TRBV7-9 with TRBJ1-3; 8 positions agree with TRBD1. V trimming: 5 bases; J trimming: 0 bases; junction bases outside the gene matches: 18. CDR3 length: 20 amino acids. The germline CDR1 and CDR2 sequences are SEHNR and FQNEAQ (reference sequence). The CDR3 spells CASSTPPGTGTTPSGNTIYF. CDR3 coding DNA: TGTGCCAGCAGCACCCCCCCCGGGACAGGCACAACACCCTCTGGAAACACCATATATTTT.

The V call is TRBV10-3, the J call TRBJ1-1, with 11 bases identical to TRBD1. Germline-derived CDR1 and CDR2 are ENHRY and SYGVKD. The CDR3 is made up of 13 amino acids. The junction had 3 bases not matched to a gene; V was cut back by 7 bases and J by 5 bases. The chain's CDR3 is CAIKGQGATEAFF. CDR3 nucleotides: TGTGCCATCAAAGGACAGGGGGCGACTGAAGCTTTCTTT.

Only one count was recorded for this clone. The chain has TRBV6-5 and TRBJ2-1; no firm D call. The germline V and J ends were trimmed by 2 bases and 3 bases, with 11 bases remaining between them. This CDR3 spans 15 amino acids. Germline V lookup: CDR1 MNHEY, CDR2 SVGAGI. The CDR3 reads CASSYGSLNYNEQFF. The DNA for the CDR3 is TGTGCCAGCAGTTACGGTAGTCTCAACTACAATGAGCAGTTCTTC.

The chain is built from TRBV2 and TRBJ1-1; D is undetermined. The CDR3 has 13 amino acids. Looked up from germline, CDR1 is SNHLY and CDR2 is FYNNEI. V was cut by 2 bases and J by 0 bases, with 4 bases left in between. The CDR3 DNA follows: TGTGCCAGCAGTGAACCAATGAACACTGAAGCTTTCTTT. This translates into CASSEPMNTEAFF.

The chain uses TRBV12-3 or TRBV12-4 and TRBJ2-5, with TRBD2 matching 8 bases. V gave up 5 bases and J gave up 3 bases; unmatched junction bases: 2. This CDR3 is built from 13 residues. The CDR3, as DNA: TGTGCCAGCAGTCGAGCGGGAGAAGAGACCCAGTACTTC. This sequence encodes CASSRAGEETQYF.

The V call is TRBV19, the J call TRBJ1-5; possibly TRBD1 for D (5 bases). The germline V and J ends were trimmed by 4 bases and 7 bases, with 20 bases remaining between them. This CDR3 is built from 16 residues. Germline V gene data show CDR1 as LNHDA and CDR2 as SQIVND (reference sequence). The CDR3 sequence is CASSTSPGQGGQPQHF. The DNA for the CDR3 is TGTGCCAGTAGTACAAGCCCAGGGCAGGGAGGGCAGCCCCAGCATTTT. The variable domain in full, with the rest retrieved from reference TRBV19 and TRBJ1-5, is DGGITQSPKYLFRKEGQNVTLSCEQNLNHDAMYWYRQDPGQGLRLIYYSQIVNDFQKGDIAEGYSVSREKKESFPLTVTSAQKNPTAFYLCASSTSPGQGGQPQHFGDGTRLSIL.

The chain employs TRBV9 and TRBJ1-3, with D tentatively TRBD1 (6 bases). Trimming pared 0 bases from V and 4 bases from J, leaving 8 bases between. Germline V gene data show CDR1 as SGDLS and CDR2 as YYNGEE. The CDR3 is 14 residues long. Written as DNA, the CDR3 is TGTGCCAGCAGCGTAGGGGGGCGGGGAAACACCATATATTTT. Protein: CASSVGGRGNTIYF.

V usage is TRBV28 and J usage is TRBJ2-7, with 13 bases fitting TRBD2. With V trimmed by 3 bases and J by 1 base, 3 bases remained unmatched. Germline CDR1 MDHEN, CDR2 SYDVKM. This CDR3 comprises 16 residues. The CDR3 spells CASSLTSGRLSYEQYF. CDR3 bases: TGTGCCAGCAGTTTGACTAGCGGGAGGCTATCCTACGAGCAGTACTTC.

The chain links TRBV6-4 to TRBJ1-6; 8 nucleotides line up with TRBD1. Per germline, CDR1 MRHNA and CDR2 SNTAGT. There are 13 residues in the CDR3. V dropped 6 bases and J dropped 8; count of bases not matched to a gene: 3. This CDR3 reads CASRATGDSPLHF. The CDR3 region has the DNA TGTGCCAGCAGAGCGACAGGGGATTCACCCCTCCACTTT.

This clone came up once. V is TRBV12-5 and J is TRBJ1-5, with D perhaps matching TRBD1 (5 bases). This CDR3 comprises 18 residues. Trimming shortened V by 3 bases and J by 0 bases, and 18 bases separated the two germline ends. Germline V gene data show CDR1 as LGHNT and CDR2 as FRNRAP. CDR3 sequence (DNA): TGTGCTAGTGGTTTCTCTACCGACAGCCCTTATAGCAATCAGCCCCAGCATTTT. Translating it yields CASGFSTDSPYSNQPQHF.

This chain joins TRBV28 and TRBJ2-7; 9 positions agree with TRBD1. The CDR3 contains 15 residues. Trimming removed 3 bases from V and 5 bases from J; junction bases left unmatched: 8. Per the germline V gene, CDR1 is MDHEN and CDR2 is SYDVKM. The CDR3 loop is CASSLWGTGWNEQYF. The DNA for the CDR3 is TGTGCCAGCAGTTTGTGGGGGACAGGGTGGAACGAGCAGTACTTC.

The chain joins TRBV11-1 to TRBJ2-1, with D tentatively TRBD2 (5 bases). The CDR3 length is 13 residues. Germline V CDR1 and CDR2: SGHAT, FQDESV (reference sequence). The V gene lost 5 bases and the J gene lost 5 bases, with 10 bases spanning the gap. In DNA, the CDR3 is TGTGCCAGCAGCGTGAGGGCCGACAATGAGCAGTTCTTC. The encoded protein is CASSVRADNEQFF.

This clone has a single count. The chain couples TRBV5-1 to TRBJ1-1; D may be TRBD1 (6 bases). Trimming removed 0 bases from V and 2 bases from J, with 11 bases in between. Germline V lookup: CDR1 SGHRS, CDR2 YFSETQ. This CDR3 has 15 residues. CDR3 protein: CASSLVAGANTEAFF. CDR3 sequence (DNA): TGCGCCAGCAGCTTGGTTGCGGGGGCAAACACTGAAGCTTTCTTT.